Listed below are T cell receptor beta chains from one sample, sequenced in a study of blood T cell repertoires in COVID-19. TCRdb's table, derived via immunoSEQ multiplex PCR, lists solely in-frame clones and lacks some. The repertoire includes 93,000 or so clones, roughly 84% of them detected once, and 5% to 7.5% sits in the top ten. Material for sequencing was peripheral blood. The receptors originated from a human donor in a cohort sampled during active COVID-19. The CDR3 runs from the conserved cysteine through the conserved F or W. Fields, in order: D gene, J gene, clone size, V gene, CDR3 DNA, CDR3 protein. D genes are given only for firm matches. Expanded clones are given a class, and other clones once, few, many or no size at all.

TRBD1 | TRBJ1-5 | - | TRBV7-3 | TGTGCCAGCAGCCCAAGGGACAGATCGAAGCATTTT | CASSPRDRSKHF
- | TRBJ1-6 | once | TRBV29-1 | TGCAGCGCTCGGGAGAGGGAAGGGTCACCCCTCCACTTT | CSAREREGSPLHF
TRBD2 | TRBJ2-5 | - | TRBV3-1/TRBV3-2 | TGTGCCAGCAGCCAAGACTACAGCGGGATGAGAGAGACCCAGTACTTC | CASSQDYSGMRETQYF
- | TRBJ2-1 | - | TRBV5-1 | TGCGCCAGCAGCTTGCCAACCTACAATGAGCAGTTCTTC | CASSLPTYNEQFF
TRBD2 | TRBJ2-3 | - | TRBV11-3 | TGTGCCAGCAGCGAGAAGCGGGAGTACTCAGATACGCAGTATTTT | CASSEKREYSDTQYF
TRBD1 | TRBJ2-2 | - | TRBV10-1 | TGCGCCAGCCGGGACAGGGTGAACACCGGGGAGCTGTTTTTT | CASRDRVNTGELFF
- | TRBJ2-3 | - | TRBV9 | TGTGCCAGCAGCCCTCTTTGGGGGGGCGAACTCACAGATACGCAGTATTTT | CASSPLWGGELTDTQYF
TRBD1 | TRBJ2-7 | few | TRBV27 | TGTGCCAGCAGTTTTACCGGGACAGCCTACGAGCAGTACTTC | CASSFTGTAYEQYF
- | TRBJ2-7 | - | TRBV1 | TGCACCAGCAGCTACGGGGGGGGCACCTACGAGCAGTACTTC | CTSSYGGGTYEQYF
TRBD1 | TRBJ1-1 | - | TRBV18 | TGTGCCAGCTCACCGGGACAGCTGAACACTGAAGCTTTCTTT | CASSPGQLNTEAFF
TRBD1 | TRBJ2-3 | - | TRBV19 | TGTGCCAGTAGTGATCACAGGGGGCGTTGGAAAGATACGCAGTATTTT | CASSDHRGRWKDTQYF
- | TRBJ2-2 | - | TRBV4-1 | TGCGCCAGCAGCCCCGGCGGGCGGGTTCGATCGGGGGAGCTGTTTTTT | CASSPGGRVRSGELFF
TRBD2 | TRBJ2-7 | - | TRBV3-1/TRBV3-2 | TGTGCCAGCAGCCCTCAGGCGGGAGCAGGGGAGCAGTACTTC | CASSPQAGAGEQYF
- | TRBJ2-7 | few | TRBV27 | TGTGCCAGCAGTTTGGGCACCCTCTACGAGCAGTACTTC | CASSLGTLYEQYF
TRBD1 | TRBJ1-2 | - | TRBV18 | TGTGCCAGCTCACCAATGGGGACAGGGCCCTTCGGCTATGGCTACACCTTC | CASSPMGTGPFGYGYTF
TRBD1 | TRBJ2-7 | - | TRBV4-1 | TGCGCCAGCAGCCAAGATCTGGGGACAGGGGCCTACGAGCAGTACTTC | CASSQDLGTGAYEQYF
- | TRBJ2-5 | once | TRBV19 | TGTGCCAGTAGTATAGATCTCAGCGGTCCAGGGACCCAGTACTTC | CASSIDLSGPGTQYF
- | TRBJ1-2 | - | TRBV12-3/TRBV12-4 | TGTGCCAGCAGTCGAAGCCTTTCAAGCGGCTACACCTTC | CASSRSLSSGYTF
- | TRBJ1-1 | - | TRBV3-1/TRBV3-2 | TGTGCCAGCAGCCAAGAAGGAGGAGTCAGAACGGTAGCTTTCTTT | CASSQEGGVRTVAFF
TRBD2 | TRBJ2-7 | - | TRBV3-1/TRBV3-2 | TGTGCCAGCAGCTTCCGGACTAGCGGGGGGCCGAGGAGCTCCTACGAGCAGTACTTC | CASSFRTSGGPRSSYEQYF
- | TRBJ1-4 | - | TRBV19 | TGTGCCAGTAGTATCCTCAGTGCGGGGGAAAAACTGTTTTTT | CASSILSAGEKLFF
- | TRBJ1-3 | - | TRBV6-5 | TGTGCCAGCAGTTACAACTCAGGGGCTGGAAACACCATATATTTT | CASSYNSGAGNTIYF
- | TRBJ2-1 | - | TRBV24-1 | TGTGCCACCGAGGGTCCTCAGCGGTACAATGAGCAGTTCTTC | CATEGPQRYNEQFF
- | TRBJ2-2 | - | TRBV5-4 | TGTGCCAGCAGCTTGGAGCGGAGTAACACCGGGGAGCTGTTTTTT | CASSLERSNTGELFF
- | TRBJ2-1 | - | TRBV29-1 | TGCAGCGTCTCGCGGCCCACCTACAATGAGCAGTTCTTC | CSVSRPTYNEQFF
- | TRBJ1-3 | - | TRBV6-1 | TGTGCCAGCAGTGAATTTTGGGCAGGGGATAGCGATACCAGAAACACCATATATTTT | CASSEFWAGDSDTRNTIYF
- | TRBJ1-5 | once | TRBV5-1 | TGCGCCAGCAGCTTGGATGCGGATCAGCCCCAGCATTTT | CASSLDADQPQHF
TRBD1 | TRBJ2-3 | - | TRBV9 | TGTGCCAGCAGCGTAGTGGGACAGGGGACAGATACGCAGTATTTT | CASSVVGQGTDTQYF
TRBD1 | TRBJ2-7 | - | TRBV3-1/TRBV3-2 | TGTGCCAGCAGCCAAGTGTACAGGGGGCTGGAGCAGTACTTC | CASSQVYRGLEQYF
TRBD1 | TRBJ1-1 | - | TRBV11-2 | TGTGCCAGCAGCCTCGGGACAGGGGGGCCCGGAGGCACTGAAGCTTTCTTT | CASSLGTGGPGGTEAFF
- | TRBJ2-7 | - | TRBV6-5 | TGTGCCAGCAGCCGACAGGCCTCCTACGAGCAGTACTTC | CASSRQASYEQYF
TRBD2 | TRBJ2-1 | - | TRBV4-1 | TGCGCCAGCAGCCCCGGACTAGCGGCTACGAATGAGCAGTTCTTC | CASSPGLAATNEQFF
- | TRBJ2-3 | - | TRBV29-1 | TGCAGCGTTGATAAGGGGCAGCCGCTTGGTACGCAGTATTTT | CSVDKGQPLGTQYF
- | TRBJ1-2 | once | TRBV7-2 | TGTGCCAGCAGCTTGACAGCTAACTATGGCTACACCTTC | CASSLTANYGYTF
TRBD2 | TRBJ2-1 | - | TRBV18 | TGTGCCAGCTCACCGATGAGGACTAGCGGCTACAATGAGCAGTTCTTC | CASSPMRTSGYNEQFF